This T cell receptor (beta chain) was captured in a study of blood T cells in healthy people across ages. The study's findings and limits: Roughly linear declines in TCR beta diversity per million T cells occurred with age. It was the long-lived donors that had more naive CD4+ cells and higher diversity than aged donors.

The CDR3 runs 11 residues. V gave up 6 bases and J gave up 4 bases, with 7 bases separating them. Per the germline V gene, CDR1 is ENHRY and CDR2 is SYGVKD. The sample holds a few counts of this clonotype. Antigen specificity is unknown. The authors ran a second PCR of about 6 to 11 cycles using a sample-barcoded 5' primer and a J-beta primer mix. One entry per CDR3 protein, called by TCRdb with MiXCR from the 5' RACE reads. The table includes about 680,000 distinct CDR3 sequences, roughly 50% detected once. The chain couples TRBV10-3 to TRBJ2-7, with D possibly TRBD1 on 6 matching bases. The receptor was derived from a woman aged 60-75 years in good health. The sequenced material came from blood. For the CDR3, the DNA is TGTGCCATCAGGGGGGCTTACGAGCAGTACTTC. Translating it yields CAIRGAYEQYF.